The 31 T cell receptor beta chains listed next were all sequenced from one sample in a study of regulatory T cells in long-lasting Graves disease. TCR beta libraries were built with iRepertoire HTBI primers and Arm-PCR of CDR3 regions. TCRdb independently ran MiXCR on the multiplex PCR reads; one entry per CDR3 protein. The sample shows a few hundred thousand distinct CDR3 sequences, about a quarter of them seen only once. The time point here: persistent/refractory GD, antithyroid drugs over 5 years with positive TRAb. With RNA extracted from PBMCs as input, the TCR library was made. Sequencing used peripheral blood mononuclear cells (PBMCs), obtained when the disease was refractory, from a patient treated with antithyroid drugs. Every receptor here comes from a female donor with Graves disease.

With respect to this clonotype: No conserved phenylalanine or tryptophan is present at the end of the CDR3, so a read error is the likely explanation. The J gene is TRBJ1-2, the V gene TRBV20-1; D is unresolved. V was clipped by 5 bases and J by 8 bases, with 15 bases between them. This CDR3 contains 12 residues. Looked up from germline, CDR1 is DFQATT and CDR2 is SNEGSKA (reference sequence). CDR3: CSAVREPGGYTL. CDR3 nucleotides: TGCAGTGCTGTTAGGGAACCGGGCGGCTACACCCTC.

A word on this clonotype: A much larger clone lies a single base off, so this may be a read error. The chain carries TRBV2 and TRBJ2-7; no clear D. The V gene's germline CDR1 is SNHLY and CDR2 FYNNEI. Trimming took off 3 bases at V and 6 bases at J, with 3 bases between the two ends. CDR3 length: 10 residues. CDR3 coding DNA: TGTGCCAGCAGTGACATCGAGCAGTACTTC. Encoded protein: CASSDIEQYF. Full variable domain (outside the CDR3, taken from reference TRBV2 and TRBJ2-7): EPEVTQTPSHQVTQMGQEVILRCVPISNHLYFYWYRQILGQKVEFLVSFYNNEISEKSEIFDDQFSVERPDGSNFTLKIRSTKLEDSAMYFCASSDIEQYFGPGTRLTVT.

The gene calls are TRBV7-2 and TRBJ1-3; a possible D gene is TRBD1 (5 bases). The V end was cut by 1 base, the J end by 0 bases, with 10 bases between. Germline values: CDR1 SGHTA, CDR2 FQGNSA. CDR3 length: 16 amino acids. The CDR3 is CASSLGEGNSGNTIYF. In nucleotides, the CDR3 is TGTGCCAGCAGCTTAGGGGAGGGGAACTCTGGAAACACCATATATTTT.

This clonotype was seen at least ten times. V usage is TRBV28 and J usage is TRBJ1-2; D gene ambiguous. Trimming took off 1 base at V and 5 bases at J, with 8 bases between the two ends. Germline V gene sequence: CDR1 MDHEN, CDR2 SYDVKM. The CDR3 has 13 amino acids. The CDR3 reads CASSLSVFYGYTF. In nucleotides, the CDR3 is TGTGCCAGCAGTTTATCGGTGTTTTATGGCTACACCTTC.

This clonotype was observed at least ten times. One junction end does not reproduce the germline sequence, and a read error may be involved. This sequence joins TRBV27 and TRBJ1-1; D remains unclear. CDR1 is MNHEY, CDR2 SMNVEV, per germline (reference sequence). The CDR3 covers 15 residues. The CDR3 protein is CASNLSHGMNTEAFF. In DNA, the CDR3 is TGTGCCAGCAATTTATCACATGGAATGAACACTGAAGCTTTCTTT.

The rearrangement links TRBV10-3 to TRBJ2-7; D not resolved. The CDR3 covers 12 residues. V shed 0 bases and J shed 2 bases, with 2 bases lying between them. The germline CDR1 and CDR2 sequences are ENHRY and SYGVKD. CDR3 bases: TGTGCCATCAGTGAGTCGACCTACGAGCAGTACTTC. It is translated as CAISESTYEQYF.

Ten or more counts support this clonotype. The chain links TRBV7-9 to TRBJ1-2; TRBD1 is a possible D gene (6 bases). Germline lookup yields CDR1 SEHNR and CDR2 FQNEAQ (reference sequence). V lost 4 bases and J 4 bases, leaving 10 bases between the germline ends. This CDR3 region has 13 residues. CDR3 region: CASSSGQTYGYTF. In nucleotides, the CDR3 is TGTGCCAGCAGCTCCGGACAGACCTATGGCTACACCTTC.

This clonotype was recorded a few times. This chain joins TRBV5-8 and TRBJ1-1, with 8 bases fitting TRBD1. The CDR3 spans 14 residues. Germline V gives CDR1 SGHTS, CDR2 YDEGEE. The ends lost 4 bases at V and 3 bases at J; junction bases unmatched: 5. In DNA, the CDR3 is TGTGCCAGCAGCCCGGACAGGGCCTACACTGAAGCTTTCTTT. Its translation: CASSPDRAYTEAFF.

This clonotype has a handful of counts. V and J are TRBV9 and TRBJ1-2, with TRBD1 matching 8 bases. CDR3 size: 15 residues. V gave up 4 bases and J gave up 5 bases; unmatched junction bases: 10. Germline V gene sequence: CDR1 SGDLS, CDR2 YYNGEE. The CDR3 here is CASSTRTGTKYGYTF. DNA of the CDR3: TGTGCCAGCAGCACCCGGACAGGGACGAAGTATGGCTACACCTTC.

The chain uses TRBV27 and TRBJ2-7, with D hard to call. The V gene's germline CDR1 is MNHEY and CDR2 SMNVEV (reference sequence). V lost 4 bases and J lost 1, with 8 bases in between. The CDR3 runs to 13 residues. CDR3 protein: CASSSKASYEQYF. The CDR3 bases are TGTGCCAGCAGTTCCAAGGCATCCTACGAGCAGTACTTC.

V usage is TRBV28 and J usage is TRBJ2-7; 9 bases are a match to TRBD1. V gave up 3 bases and J gave up 5 bases; unmatched junction bases: 8. Per the germline V gene, CDR1 is MDHEN and CDR2 is SYDVKM. This CDR3 spans 15 amino acids. The CDR3 nucleotides read TGTGCCAGCAGTTTGGGGACAGGGAGTGGAGACGAGCAGTACTTC. Protein product: CASSLGTGSGDEQYF.

This clonotype occurred many times. V is TRBV28 and J is TRBJ1-1; 9 bases map to TRBD1. The CDR3 is 13 amino acids. Germline CDR1 reads MDHEN; CDR2 reads SYDVKM. Trimming at V came to 8 bases and at J to 3 bases, leaving 4 bases not matched to a gene. CDR3 loop: CASGWDRDTEAFF. The CDR3 nucleotides are TGTGCCAGCGGCTGGGACAGGGACACTGAAGCTTTCTTT.

The chain is built from TRBV6-1 and TRBJ1-4; a possible D gene is TRBD1 (6 bases). The length of the CDR3 is 16 residues. Between the trimmed V and J ends, which lost 6 bases and 8 bases, there was a span of 22 bases. CDR1 and CDR2 from the germline V gene are MNHNS and SASEGT. The CDR3 bases are TGTGCCAGCAGGATTACAGGGCGGGGGCTGGGGGAAAAACTGTTTTTT. Protein product: CASRITGRGLGEKLFF.

This clonotype was observed a few times. V and J are TRBV27 and TRBJ2-7; 7 nucleotides match TRBD1. Germline trimming cut 4 bases from V and 3 bases from J; bases unmatched to any gene: 6. CDR3 size: 14 residues. The germline gives CDR1 MNHEY, CDR2 SMNVEV (reference sequence). DNA for the CDR3: TGTGCCAGCAGTTCTCCCAACAGGGGCTACGAGCAGTACTTC. Its translation: CASSSPNRGYEQYF.

This clonotype was counted ten times or more. V is TRBV27 and J is TRBJ1-1; D remains unclear. This CDR3 spans 13 amino acids. CDR1 and CDR2 from the germline V gene are MNHEY and SMNVEV (reference sequence). Deletions cut 6 bases from V and 1 base from J, with 9 bases between. This chain's CDR3 is CASSLIGNTEAFF. The DNA for the CDR3 is TGTGCCAGCAGCTTAATCGGGAACACTGAAGCTTTCTTT.

The chain combines TRBV25-1 with TRBJ1-2; D not certain. The CDR3 is 13 amino acids. Germline V gene data show CDR1 as MGHDK and CDR2 as SYGVNS. The V and J ends lost 4 bases and 8 bases respectively, with 14 bases between them. In nucleotides, the CDR3 is TGTGCCAGCAGTGGCCTGAATCTGCGAGGCTACACCTTC. Amino acid sequence: CASSGLNLRGYTF.

CDR3 amino acids: CSGKTGGSGTNEKLFF. The CDR3 bases are TGCAGCGGAAAAACAGGGGGCTCGGGAACTAATGAAAAACTGTTTTTT. This chain joins TRBV29-1 and TRBJ1-4; 9 positions match TRBD1. J lost 1 base, V lost 7 bases, and 10 bases had no gene match. Germline CDR1 is SQVTM and CDR2 is ANQGSEA. The CDR3 runs to 16 residues.

This clonotype was counted at least ten times. The V call is TRBV6-2 or TRBV6-3, the J call TRBJ2-5; D gene unclear. This CDR3 comprises 13 residues. Deletions cut 5 bases from V and 5 bases from J, with 12 bases between. Germline V CDR1 and CDR2: MNHEY, SVGEGT. The CDR3 nucleotides read TGTGCCAGCAGTGAAGGTGGTTGGGAGACCCAGTACTTC. Encoded protein: CASSEGGWETQYF.

Concerning this clonotype itself: A much larger clone lies one base from this, so it may be a read error. J is TRBJ1-4 and V is TRBV11-2, with D unresolved. Per the germline V gene, CDR1 is SGHAT and CDR2 is FQNNGV. CDR3 length equals 16 residues. CDR3: CASSPTGSTRREKLLF. The CDR3 nucleotides read TGTGCCAGCAGCCCGACCGGGTCTACCAGAAGGGAAAAACTGCTTTTT.

This clonotype turned up a few times. The chain couples TRBV27 to TRBJ1-2, with TRBD1 identical over 12 bases. The CDR3 runs 15 residues. CDR1 is MNHEY, CDR2 SMNVEV, per germline (reference sequence). J was trimmed by 4 bases and V by 5 bases; bases with no gene match: 5. Here the CDR3 reads CASSIGTGGGYGYTF. The CDR3 coding sequence is TGTGCCAGCAGTATCGGGACAGGGGGCGGCTATGGCTACACCTTC.

This rearrangement joins TRBV20-1 to TRBJ2-5; 7 bases fit TRBD1. The CDR3 length is 13 residues. Trimming at V came to 2 bases and at J to 5 bases, leaving 5 bases not matched to a gene. The V gene's germline CDR1 is DFQATT and CDR2 SNEGSKA (reference sequence). The CDR3 region has the DNA TGCAGTGCTAGATCGACAGGGCTGGAGACCCAGTACTTC. This encodes CSARSTGLETQYF.

The V gene is TRBV6-2 or TRBV6-3, the J gene TRBJ2-2, with D unresolved. Trimming left V 6 bases short and J 2 bases short, with 10 bases between. The CDR3 contains 14 residues. The germline CDR1 and CDR2 sequences are MNHEY and SVGEGT. CDR3 loop: CASRGNLNTGELFF. Written as DNA, the CDR3 is TGTGCCAGCAGGGGGAACCTTAACACCGGGGAGCTGTTTTTT.

In this sample, this clonotype turned up many times. V gene TRBV20-1 combines with J gene TRBJ2-5; D is unclear. The germline V and J ends were trimmed by 2 bases and 1 base, with 5 bases remaining between them. The CDR3 is 12 residues long. Germline CDR1 and CDR2: DFQATT and SNEGSKA (reference sequence). The CDR3 loop is CSARLFQETQYF. As DNA, the CDR3 is TGCAGTGCTAGACTCTTCCAAGAGACCCAGTACTTC.

The chain has TRBV15 and TRBJ2-7; TRBD2 matches 11 bases. The J segment lost 2 bases and the V segment lost 6 bases, leaving 9 bases of the junction unmatched. The CDR3 extends over 16 amino acids. CDR1 is LNHNV and CDR2 is YYDKDF in the germline V gene (reference sequence). The chain's CDR3 is CATRIAGGPSPYEQYF. The CDR3 nucleotides read TGTGCCACCAGAATAGCGGGAGGGCCCTCACCCTACGAGCAGTACTTC.

This clonotype has more than one count but fewer than ten. V and J are TRBV5-6 and TRBJ1-1; D perhaps matches TRBD1 (6 bases). This CDR3 comprises 16 residues. Germline loops: CDR1 SGHDT, CDR2 YYEEEE. The ends were cut back, 1 base at V and 1 base at J, with 14 bases in the middle. The DNA for the CDR3 is TGTGCCAGCAGCTTGTATACAGGGCGCGAGAACACTGAAGCTTTCTTT. Translated: CASSLYTGRENTEAFF.

The chain links TRBV11-2 to TRBJ2-7, with 9 bases lining up with TRBD1. This CDR3 has 16 residues. V trimming: 1 base; J trimming: 5 bases; junction bases outside the gene matches: 9. The germline V gene has CDR1 SGHAT and CDR2 FQNNGV. CDR3 loop: CASSLGWDRDPNEQYF. The CDR3 DNA is TGTGCCAGCAGCTTAGGATGGGACAGGGATCCCAACGAGCAGTACTTC. Based on the CDR3 plus reference TRBV11-2 and TRBJ2-7, the full variable domain is EAGVAQSPRYKIIEKRQSVAFWCNPISGHATLYWYQQILGQGPKLLIQFQNNGVVDDSQLPKDRFSAERLKGVDSTLKIQPAKLEDSAVYLCASSLGWDRDPNEQYFGPGTRLTVT.

This clonotype turned up a few times. The chain recombines TRBV6-2 or TRBV6-3 with TRBJ2-7; possibly TRBD1 for D (6 bases). Trimming left V 5 bases short and J 9 bases short, with 17 bases between. Germline V gives CDR1 MNHEY, CDR2 SVGEGT. This CDR3 is 13 amino acids long. The CDR3 nucleotides are TGTGCCAGCAGTAACAGGGTTCTTAATGTGCAGTACTTC. Residues: CASSNRVLNVQYF.

This chain links TRBV29-1 with TRBJ2-2; 9 bases map to TRBD1. Germline V lookup: CDR1 SQVTM, CDR2 ANQGSEA. J gave up 5 bases and V 0 bases, and 7 bases lay outside the gene matches. The CDR3 runs to 16 residues. The CDR3 region has the DNA TGCAGCGTTGAAGATCGGGACAGGGCGGGAACCGGGGAGCTGTTTTTT. The encoded protein is CSVEDRDRAGTGELFF.

The chain employs TRBV7-3 and TRBJ2-1; D not resolved. This CDR3 comprises 13 residues. Germline assignment: CDR1 SGHTA and CDR2 FQGTGA. V was shortened by 0 bases and J by 4 bases, with 4 bases between the two germline ends. For the CDR3, the DNA is TGTGCCAGCAGCTTAACGGAGTACAATGAGCAGTTCTTC. Its translation is CASSLTEYNEQFF.

There are a few counts of this clonotype. This rearrangement joins TRBV12-3 or TRBV12-4 to TRBJ1-3, with D possibly being TRBD1 (5 bases). The CDR3 extends over 21 amino acids. Trimming pared 7 bases from V and 0 bases from J, leaving 31 bases between. The CDR3 DNA reads TGTGCCAGCAATATATTCGATTGGGGGAGCTCTGGCCCGAGCTCTGGAAACACCATATATTTT. Translating gives CASNIFDWGSSGPSSGNTIYF.

This clonotype was counted many times. This CDR3 is CASSLTGLSYEQYF. In nucleotides, the CDR3 is TGTGCCAGCAGCCTAACAGGTCTAAGCTACGAGCAGTACTTC. J is TRBJ2-7 and V is TRBV12-3 or TRBV12-4, with D possibly being TRBD1 (5 bases). CDR3 length equals 14 residues. V lost 6 bases and J lost 3, with 15 bases in between.